The 8 T cell receptor beta chains presented below share a single source sample, sequenced in a study of T-cell reconstitution after alpha-beta-depleted transplantation in children. The library targeted TCRbeta and was prepared with unique molecular identifiers. TCRdb itself ran the PCR reads through MiXCR, one entry per CDR3 protein. The table records fewer than 700,000 distinct CDR3 sequences, under 25% of them present only once. The sequenced sample was PBMCs, mostly from graft donor cells, obtained 360 days after TCRalphabeta/CD19-depleted stem cell transplant. These receptor sequences come from a boy under two years old who had a stem cell transplant for acute myeloid leukemia, so the T cells may come from the graft donor.

This chain uses TRBV5-1 with TRBJ2-7; 7 positions match TRBD1. V was clipped by 4 bases and J by 3 bases; unmatched bases: 7. The CDR3 loop spans 14 amino acids. The germline gives CDR1 SGHRS, CDR2 YFSETQ. The chain's CDR3 is CASSTGDSFYEQYF. In nucleotides, the CDR3 is TGCGCCAGCAGCACTGGGGACAGCTTCTACGAGCAGTACTTC.

The chain joins TRBV6-6 to TRBJ1-1; D is perhaps TRBD1 (5 bases). CDR1 is MNHNY, CDR2 SVGAGI, per germline (reference sequence). Trimming removed 11 bases from V and 1 base from J, with 14 bases in between. The CDR3 has 13 residues. The CDR3, as DNA: TGTGCCTTAAGGCCGGGGGAGAACACTGAAGCTTTCTTT. Translated, it gives CALRPGENTEAFF.

This clonotype was seen only a few times. This sequence joins TRBV7-8 and TRBJ2-5, with unresolved D. With 0 bases removed from V and 5 bases from J, the gap between germline ends came to 19 bases. CDR1 SGHVS and CDR2 FQNEAQ come from the germline V gene. The CDR3 contains 17 residues. The DNA for the CDR3 is TGTGCCAGCAGCTTAGCAAGCAGACGGCTAAAGTGGGAGACCCAGTACTTC. It encodes CASSLASRRLKWETQYF.

This chain uses TRBV7-2 with TRBJ1-2, with 7 nucleotides matching TRBD1. V trimming: 6 bases; J trimming: 4 bases; junction bases outside the gene matches: 11. CDR3 length: 15 amino acids. CDR1 and CDR2 from the germline V gene are SGHTA and FQGNSA. This CDR3 reads CASRLIGQDVYGYTF. The CDR3 coding sequence is TGTGCCAGCAGACTCATCGGACAGGACGTCTATGGCTACACCTTC.

Ten or more counts support this clonotype. The CDR3 sequence is CATSRESQGIYEQYF. Written as DNA, the CDR3 is TGTGCCACCAGCAGAGAAAGTCAGGGCATATACGAGCAGTACTTC. The gene calls are TRBV15 and TRBJ2-7; a weak D match, TRBD1 (5 bases). Trimming stripped 0 bases from V and 4 bases from J, with 13 bases between. This CDR3 region has 15 residues. Germline values: CDR1 LNHNV, CDR2 YYDKDF (reference sequence).

As DNA, the CDR3 is TGCAGTGCTAAAGGACACGGAGTAACCTACGAGCAGTACTTC. Its protein is CSAKGHGVTYEQYF. The J gene is TRBJ2-7, the V gene TRBV20-1; D possibly corresponds to TRBD1 (5 bases). V lost 4 bases and J lost 2, with 15 bases in between. CDR1 DFQATT and CDR2 SNEGSKA come from the germline V gene (reference sequence). This CDR3 is 14 amino acids long.

The J gene is TRBJ2-1, the V gene TRBV7-2; 11 bases match TRBD2. The ends lost 5 bases at V and 7 bases at J; junction bases unmatched: 10. Germline CDR1 SGHTA, CDR2 FQGNSA. This CDR3 is 16 amino acids long. CDR3 sequence (DNA): TGTGCCAGCAGCCCACCGTGGACTAGCGGGTTGAATGAGCAGTTCTTC. It codes for CASSPPWTSGLNEQFF.

The gene calls are TRBV20-1 and TRBJ1-6, with a possible D match to TRBD1 (6 bases). With 6 bases removed from V and 4 bases from J, the gap between germline ends came to 13 bases. CDR1 and CDR2 from the germline V gene are DFQATT and SNEGSKA (reference sequence). The CDR3 consists of 14 residues. CDR3 bases: TGCAGTGCAACCGGAACAGGGTATAATTCACCCCTCCACTTT. Protein product: CSATGTGYNSPLHF.